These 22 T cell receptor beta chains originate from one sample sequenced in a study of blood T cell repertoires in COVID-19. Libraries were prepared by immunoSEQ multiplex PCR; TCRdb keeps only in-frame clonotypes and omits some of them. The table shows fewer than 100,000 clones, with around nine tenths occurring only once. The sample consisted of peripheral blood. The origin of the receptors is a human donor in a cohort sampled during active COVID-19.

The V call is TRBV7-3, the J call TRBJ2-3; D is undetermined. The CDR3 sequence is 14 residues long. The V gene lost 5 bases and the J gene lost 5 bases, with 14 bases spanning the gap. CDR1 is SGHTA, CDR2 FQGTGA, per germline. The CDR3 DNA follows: TGTGCCAGCAGCCCGACGTGGGCAGGAGATACGCAGTATTTT. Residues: CASSPTWAGDTQYF. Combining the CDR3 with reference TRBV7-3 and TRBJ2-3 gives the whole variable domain GAGVSQTPSNKVTEKGKYVELRCDPISGHTALYWYRQSLGQGPEFLIYFQGTGAADDSGLPNDRFFAVRPEGSVSTLKIQRTERGDSAVYLCASSPTWAGDTQYFGPGTRLTVL.

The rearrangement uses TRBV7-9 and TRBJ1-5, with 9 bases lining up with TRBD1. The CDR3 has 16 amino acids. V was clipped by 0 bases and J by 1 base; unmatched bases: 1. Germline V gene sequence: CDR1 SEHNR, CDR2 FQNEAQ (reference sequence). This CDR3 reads CASSLAGTGSNQPQHF. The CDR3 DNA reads TGTGCCAGCAGCTTAGCCGGGACAGGGAGCAATCAGCCCCAGCATTTT.

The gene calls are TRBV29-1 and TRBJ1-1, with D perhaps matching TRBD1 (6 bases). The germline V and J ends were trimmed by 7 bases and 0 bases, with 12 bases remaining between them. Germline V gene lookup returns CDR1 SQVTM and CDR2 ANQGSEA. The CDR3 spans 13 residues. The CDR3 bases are TGCAGCGCATGGACAGCGATGAACACTGAAGCTTTCTTT. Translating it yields CSAWTAMNTEAFF.

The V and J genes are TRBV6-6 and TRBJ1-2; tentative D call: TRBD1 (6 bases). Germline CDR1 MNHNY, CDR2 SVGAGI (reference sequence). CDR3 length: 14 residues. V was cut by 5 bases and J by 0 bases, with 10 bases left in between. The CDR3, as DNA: TGTGCCAGCAGTAACAGGGAGCCTAACTATGGCTACACCTTC. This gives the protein CASSNREPNYGYTF.

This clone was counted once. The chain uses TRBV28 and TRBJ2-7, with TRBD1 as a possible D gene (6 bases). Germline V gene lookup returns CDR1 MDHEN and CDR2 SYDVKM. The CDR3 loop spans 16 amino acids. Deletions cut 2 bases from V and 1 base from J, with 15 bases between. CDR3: CASSLRGGRASYEQYF. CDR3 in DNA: TGTGCCAGCAGTTTACGAGGGGGACGCGCATCCTACGAGCAGTACTTC.

This CDR3 is CASRPGTSGGASSYNEQFF. The CDR3 coding sequence is TGTGCCAGCAGACCAGGGACTAGCGGGGGGGCTAGCTCCTACAATGAGCAGTTCTTC. This chain connects TRBV5-6 to TRBJ2-1; 16 bases match TRBD2. The CDR3 consists of 19 residues. V lost 5 bases, J lost 0 bases, and 8 bases stayed unmatched. CDR1 and CDR2 from the germline V gene are SGHDT and YYEEEE.

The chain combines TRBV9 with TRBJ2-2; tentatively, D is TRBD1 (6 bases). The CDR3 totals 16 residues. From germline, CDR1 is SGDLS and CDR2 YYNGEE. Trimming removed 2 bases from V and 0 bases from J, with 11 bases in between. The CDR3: CASSVRGGTNTGELFF. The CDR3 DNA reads TGTGCCAGCAGCGTCCGAGGGGGTACGAACACCGGGGAGCTGTTTTTT.

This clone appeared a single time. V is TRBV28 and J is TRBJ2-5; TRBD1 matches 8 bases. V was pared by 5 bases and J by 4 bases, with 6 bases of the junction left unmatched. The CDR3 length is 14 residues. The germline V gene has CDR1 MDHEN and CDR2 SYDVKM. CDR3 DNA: TGTGCCAGCAGTCCCCGACAGGGGATAGAGACCCAGTACTTC. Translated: CASSPRQGIETQYF.

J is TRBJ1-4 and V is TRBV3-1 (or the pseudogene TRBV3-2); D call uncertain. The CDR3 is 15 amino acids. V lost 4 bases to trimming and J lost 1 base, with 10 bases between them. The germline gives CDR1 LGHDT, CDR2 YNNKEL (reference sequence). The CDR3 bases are TGTGCCAGCAGCCGCGCCGGAGGAACTAATGAAAAACTGTTTTTT. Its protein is CASSRAGGTNEKLFF.

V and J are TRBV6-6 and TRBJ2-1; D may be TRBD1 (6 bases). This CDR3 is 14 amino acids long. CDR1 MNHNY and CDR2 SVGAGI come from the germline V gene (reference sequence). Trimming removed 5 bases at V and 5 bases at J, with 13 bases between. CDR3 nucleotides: TGTGCCAGCAGTATCCAGGGGACCAACAATGAGCAGTTCTTC. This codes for CASSIQGTNNEQFF.

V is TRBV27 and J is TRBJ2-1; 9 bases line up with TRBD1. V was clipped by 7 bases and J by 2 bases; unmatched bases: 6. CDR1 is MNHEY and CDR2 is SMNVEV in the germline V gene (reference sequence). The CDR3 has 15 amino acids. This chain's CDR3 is CASKRDRATYNEQFF. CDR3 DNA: TGTGCCAGCAAGAGGGACAGGGCGACCTACAATGAGCAGTTCTTC.

CDR3 sequence reads: CASSPRGSGDTDTQYF. CDR3 nucleotide sequence: TGTGCCAGCAGCCCTCGGGGTAGCGGTGACACAGATACGCAGTATTTT. V gene TRBV9 combines with J gene TRBJ2-3; D is perhaps TRBD2 (6 bases). The CDR3 covers 16 residues. From germline, CDR1 is SGDLS and CDR2 YYNGEE. The ends were cut back, 4 bases at V and 2 bases at J, with 17 bases in the middle.

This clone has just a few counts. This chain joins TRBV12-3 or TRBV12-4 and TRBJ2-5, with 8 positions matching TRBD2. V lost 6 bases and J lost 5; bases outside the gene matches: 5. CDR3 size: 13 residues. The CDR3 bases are TGTGCCAGCAGCCCGGGGGGGTTGGAGACCCAGTACTTC. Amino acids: CASSPGGLETQYF.

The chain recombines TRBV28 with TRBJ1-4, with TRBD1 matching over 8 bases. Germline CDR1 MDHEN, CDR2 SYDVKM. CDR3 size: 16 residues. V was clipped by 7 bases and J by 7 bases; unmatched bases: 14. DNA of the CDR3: TGTGCCAGCAACAAAGGGGCAGGGGGCTGGGGTGAAAAACTGTTTTTT. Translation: CASNKGAGGWGEKLFF.

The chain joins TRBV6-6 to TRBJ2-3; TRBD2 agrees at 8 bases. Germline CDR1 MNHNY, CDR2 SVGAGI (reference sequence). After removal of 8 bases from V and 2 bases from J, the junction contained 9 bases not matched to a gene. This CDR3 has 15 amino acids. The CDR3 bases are TGTGCCAGCGGGGAGACGGGAGGGTACACAGATACGCAGTATTTT. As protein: CASGETGGYTDTQYF.

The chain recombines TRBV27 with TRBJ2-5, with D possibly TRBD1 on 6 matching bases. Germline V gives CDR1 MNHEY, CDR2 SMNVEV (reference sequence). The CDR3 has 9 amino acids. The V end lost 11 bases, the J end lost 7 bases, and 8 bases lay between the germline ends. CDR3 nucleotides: TGTGCCCACAGGGTGACCCAGTACTTC. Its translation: CAHRVTQYF.

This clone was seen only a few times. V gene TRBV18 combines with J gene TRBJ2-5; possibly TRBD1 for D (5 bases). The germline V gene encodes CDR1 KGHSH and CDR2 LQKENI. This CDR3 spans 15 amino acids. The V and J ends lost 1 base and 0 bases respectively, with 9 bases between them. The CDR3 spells CASSPLGADQETQYF. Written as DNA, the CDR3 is TGTGCCAGCTCACCACTAGGGGCAGACCAAGAGACCCAGTACTTC.

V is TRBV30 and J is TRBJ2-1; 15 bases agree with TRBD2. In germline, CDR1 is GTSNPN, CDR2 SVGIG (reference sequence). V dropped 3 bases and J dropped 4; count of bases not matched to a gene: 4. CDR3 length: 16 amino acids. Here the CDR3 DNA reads TGTGCCTGGAGGGCTGGGACTAGCGGGGGGTACAATGAGCAGTTCTTC. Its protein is CAWRAGTSGGYNEQFF.

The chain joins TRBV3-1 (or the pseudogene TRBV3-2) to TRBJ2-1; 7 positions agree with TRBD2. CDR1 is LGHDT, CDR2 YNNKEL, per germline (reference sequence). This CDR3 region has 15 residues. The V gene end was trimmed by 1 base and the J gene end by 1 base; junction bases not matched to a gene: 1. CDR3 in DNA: TGTGCCAGCAGCCAAGTGGGGGGGTCCTACAATGAGCAGTTCTTC. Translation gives CASSQVGGSYNEQFF.

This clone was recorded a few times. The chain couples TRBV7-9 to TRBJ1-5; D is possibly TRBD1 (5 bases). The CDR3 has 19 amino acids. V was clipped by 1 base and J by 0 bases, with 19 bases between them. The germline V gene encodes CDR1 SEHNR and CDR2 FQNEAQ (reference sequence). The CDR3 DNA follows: TGTGCCAGCAGCTTAGGCACAGGCCAGGGAACTTATAGCAATCAGCCCCAGCATTTT. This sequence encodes CASSLGTGQGTYSNQPQHF.

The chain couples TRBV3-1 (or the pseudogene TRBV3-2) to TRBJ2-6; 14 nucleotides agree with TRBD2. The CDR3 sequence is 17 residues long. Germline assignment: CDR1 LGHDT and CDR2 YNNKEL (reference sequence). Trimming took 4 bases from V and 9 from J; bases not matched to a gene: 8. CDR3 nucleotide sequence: TGTGCCAGCAGCCCTCCGGGACTAGCGGGAGAAGGCAACGTCCTGACTTTC. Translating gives CASSPPGLAGEGNVLTF.

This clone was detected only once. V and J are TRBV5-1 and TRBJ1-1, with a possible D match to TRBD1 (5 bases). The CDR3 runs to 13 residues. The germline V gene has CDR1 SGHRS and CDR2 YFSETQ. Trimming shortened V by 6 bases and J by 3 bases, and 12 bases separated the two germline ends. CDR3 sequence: CASTGPGDTEAFF. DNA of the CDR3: TGCGCCAGCACAGGTCCGGGGGACACTGAAGCTTTCTTT.